These 26 T cell receptor beta chains came from one sample sequenced in a study of shared clonotypes between healthy human individuals. The data were produced by immunoSEQ multiplex PCR, yet TCRdb's version contains in-frame clones alone and is incomplete. In the table there are over 950,000 clones, approximately 77% of which are singletons. The sample consisted of memory CD4+ T cells from PBMCs. Subset of the sample: CD45RA-negative fraction. The receptor set was obtained from a man younger than 30 in good health. Some clones in this sample may be carry-over from other donors' samples.

V and J are TRBV27 and TRBJ2-7; 14 nucleotides line up with TRBD2. Unmatched junction bases numbered 12, after V lost 4 bases and J lost 7 bases. CDR3 length: 17 amino acids. The V gene's germline CDR1 is MNHEY and CDR2 SMNVEV (reference sequence). CDR3 in amino acids: CASSSNFGLAGGREQYF. The CDR3 DNA is TGTGCCAGCAGTTCGAACTTTGGACTAGCGGGAGGACGGGAGCAGTACTTC.

This chain uses TRBV14 with TRBJ2-1; tentative D call: TRBD2 (5 bases). Trimming pared 5 bases from V and 2 bases from J, leaving 13 bases between. This CDR3 has 15 residues. The germline V gene has CDR1 SGHDN and CDR2 FVKESK. CDR3 sequence: CASSERDHAYNEQFF. DNA of the CDR3: TGTGCCAGCAGCGAGAGGGATCACGCCTACAATGAGCAGTTCTTC.

V and J are TRBV6-1 and TRBJ1-1; TRBD1 might be the D (6 bases). This CDR3 spans 13 amino acids. V was cut by 7 bases and J by 8 bases, with 17 bases left in between. Germline V lookup: CDR1 MNHNS, CDR2 SASEGT. CDR3 region: CASTKGGEGEAFF. CDR3 nucleotide sequence: TGTGCCAGCACCAAAGGGGGGGAGGGCGAAGCTTTCTTT.

With regard to this clone: A far larger clone differs by one base, so this is likely a read error. V usage is TRBV7-9 and J usage is TRBJ1-1; 11 bases match TRBD1. Germline V gene data show CDR1 as SEHNR and CDR2 as FQNEAQ (reference sequence). The junction had 3 bases not matched to a gene; V was cut back by 3 bases and J by 6 bases. This CDR3 has 14 residues. CDR3 in DNA: TGTGCCAGCAGCTTGATGGGACAGGGGGCTGAAGCTTTCTTT. As protein: CASSLMGQGAEAFF.

The V gene is TRBV28, the J gene TRBJ2-1; the match to TRBD2 covers 15 bases. Germline-derived CDR1 and CDR2 are MDHEN and SYDVKM. J gave up 0 bases and V 4 bases, and 13 bases lay outside the gene matches. The CDR3 runs 21 residues. The CDR3 loop reads CASSSTPGTSGRTRSYNEQFF. CDR3 in DNA: TGTGCCAGCAGTTCTACCCCCGGGACTAGCGGGAGGACCCGCTCCTACAATGAGCAGTTCTTC.

V gene TRBV18 combines with J gene TRBJ2-3; either TRBD1 or TRBD2 may fit D (6 bases each). V was trimmed by 4 bases and J by 7 bases, leaving 15 bases between them. The CDR3 runs 14 residues. Germline loops: CDR1 KGHSH, CDR2 LQKENI. This chain's CDR3 is CASSLPGGPNTQYF. DNA of the CDR3: TGTGCCAGCTCACTTCCCGGGGGCCCCAATACGCAGTATTTT.

The chain links TRBV7-9 to TRBJ2-1; 7 bases agree with TRBD2. This CDR3 has 15 amino acids. V gave up 5 bases and J gave up 0 bases; unmatched junction bases: 4. CDR1 is SEHNR and CDR2 is FQNEAQ in the germline V gene (reference sequence). In DNA form, the CDR3 reads TGTGCCAGCAGCCTGGCGGGAGCCTCCTACAATGAGCAGTTCTTC. Translation gives CASSLAGASYNEQFF.

CDR3 DNA sequence: TGTGCCAGCGAAAAGGGAAGCACCGGGGAGCTGTTTTTT. It encodes CASEKGSTGELFF. The chain is built from TRBV6-6 and TRBJ2-2; D remains unclear. CDR3 length: 13 amino acids. V dropped 8 bases and J dropped 4 bases, with 11 bases sitting between them. The germline CDR1 and CDR2 sequences are MNHNY and SVGAGI (reference sequence).

Turning to this clone: Other DNA sequences in the sample encode the same CDR3. The genes are TRBV7-9 and TRBJ2-7; D possibly uses TRBD1 or TRBD2 (6 bases each). Germline values: CDR1 SEHNR, CDR2 FQNEAQ (reference sequence). The V and J ends lost 0 bases and 4 bases respectively, with 7 bases between them. The CDR3 has 13 residues. The CDR3, as DNA: TGTGCCAGCAGCTTAGCAGGGGGGTACGAGCAGTACTTC. Amino acids: CASSLAGGYEQYF. Together with reference TRBV7-9 and TRBJ2-7, the CDR3 gives the full variable domain: DTGVSQNPRHKITKRGQNVTFRCDPISEHNRLYWYRQTLGQGPEFLTYFQNEAQLEKSRLLSDRFSAERPKGSFSTLEIQRTEQGDSAMYLCASSLAGGYEQYFGPGTRLTVT.

The rearrangement joins TRBV5-1 to TRBJ1-4; D gene ambiguous. This CDR3 is built from 16 residues. Germline lookup yields CDR1 SGHRS and CDR2 YFSETQ. Trimming took off 0 bases at V and 3 bases at J, with 12 bases between the two ends. CDR3 sequence (DNA): TGCGCCAGCAGCTTGGGGGGATTAGCCCCTAATGAAAAACTGTTTTTT. Translation gives CASSLGGLAPNEKLFF. The full variable domain, rest sourced from reference TRBV5-1 and TRBJ1-4, is KAGVTQTPRYLIKTRGQQVTLSCSPISGHRSVSWYQQTPGQGLQFLFEYFSETQRNKGNFPGRFSGRQFSNSRSEMNVSTLELGDSALYLCASSLGGLAPNEKLFFGSGTQLSVL.

The V and J genes are TRBV7-6 and TRBJ2-3; no definite D call. Germline V gene lookup returns CDR1 SGHVS and CDR2 FNYEAQ. The CDR3 is 16 residues long. The V end was cut by 0 bases, the J end by 3 bases, with 13 bases between. CDR3 nucleotide sequence: TGTGCCAGCAGCTTAGCATGGAAAGGGATGACAGATACGCAGTATTTT. Residues: CASSLAWKGMTDTQYF.

The V and J genes are TRBV7-6 and TRBJ1-3; the D gene is possibly TRBD1 (6 bases). Germline-derived CDR1 and CDR2 are SGHVS and FNYEAQ. There are 16 residues in the CDR3. V gave up 5 bases and J gave up 2 bases, with 16 bases separating them. The CDR3 loop is CASSTRFRGAGNTIYF. In DNA form, the CDR3 reads TGTGCCAGCAGCACCCGCTTCAGGGGAGCTGGAAACACCATATATTTT.

The rearrangement joins TRBV4-1 to TRBJ1-1; 7 bases are shared with TRBD1. The CDR3 contains 15 residues. V dropped 2 bases and J dropped 5; count of bases not matched to a gene: 8. From germline, CDR1 is MGHRA and CDR2 YSYEKL. CDR3 residues: CASSQQSTGRTEAFF. The DNA of the CDR3 is TGCGCCAGCAGCCAACAGTCGACAGGGCGAACTGAAGCTTTCTTT.

The gene calls are TRBV5-6 and TRBJ2-3; tentatively, D is TRBD1 (6 bases). The CDR3 totals 18 residues. Germline loops: CDR1 SGHDT, CDR2 YYEEEE. Between the trimmed V and J ends, which lost 7 bases and 1 base, there was a span of 25 bases. Here the CDR3 reads CASAQRTATYTRTDTQYF. In nucleotides, the CDR3 is TGTGCCAGCGCCCAGCGGACAGCGACATACACCCGCACAGATACGCAGTATTTT.

A single count supports this clone. The genes are TRBV5-1 and TRBJ2-1; 9 nucleotides align to TRBD2. The CDR3 is 16 amino acids. Germline CDR1 is SGHRS and CDR2 is YFSETQ. Germline trimming cut 0 bases from V and 4 bases from J; bases unmatched to any gene: 5. The DNA of the CDR3 is TGCGCCAGCAGCTTGGTCGGCGGGAGGGCTTACAATGAGCAGTTCTTC. Its protein product is CASSLVGGRAYNEQFF.

The chain recombines TRBV5-1 with TRBJ2-7; 10 bases fit TRBD1. Germline CDR1 and CDR2: SGHRS and YFSETQ. J lost 7 bases, V lost 4 bases, and 11 bases had no gene match. The CDR3 extends over 15 amino acids. CDR3 in DNA: TGCGCCAGCAGCCAACCGGACAGGGGGTTTGGTGAGCAGTACTTC. Encoded protein: CASSQPDRGFGEQYF.

This chain uses TRBV5-4 with TRBJ2-5; a weak D match, TRBD2 (7 bases). This CDR3 region has 13 residues. Deletions cut 1 base from V and 6 bases from J, with 10 bases between. CDR1 and CDR2 (germline): SGHNT, YYREEE (reference sequence). The CDR3 sequence is CASSLRGGKTQYF. The CDR3 nucleotides read TGTGCCAGCAGCTTGAGGGGGGGGAAGACCCAGTACTTC.

J is TRBJ2-1 and V is TRBV2, with D hard to call. In germline, CDR1 is SNHLY, CDR2 FYNNEI. Trimming removed 5 bases from V and 4 bases from J, with 3 bases in between. The CDR3 loop spans 11 amino acids. CDR3 bases: TGTGCCAGCAGTTGGTACAATGAGCAGTTCTTC. This gives the protein CASSWYNEQFF.

The chain couples TRBV6-5 to TRBJ2-1, with TRBD1 matching over 7 bases. Germline-derived CDR1 and CDR2 are MNHEY and SVGAGI. CDR3 size: 15 residues. J gave up 8 bases and V 7 bases, and 14 bases lay outside the gene matches. The CDR3 DNA sequence: TGTGCCAGCAAAGCCGGACAGGTCACGTACGATGAGCAGTTCTTC. Translation: CASKAGQVTYDEQFF.

The chain has TRBV5-4 and TRBJ2-5; 10 bases are shared with TRBD2. Trimming at V came to 1 base and at J to 4 bases, leaving 4 bases not matched to a gene. The CDR3 runs to 15 residues. The germline V gene has CDR1 SGHNT and CDR2 YYREEE (reference sequence). The CDR3 coding sequence is TGTGCCAGCAGCTTGCGAGCGGGAGGGTTAGAGACCCAGTACTTC. As protein: CASSLRAGGLETQYF.

The rearrangement uses TRBV5-3 and TRBJ1-5; tentative D call: TRBD1 (5 bases). TRBV5-3 is assigned to the ORF class and has an uncertain function. V was clipped by 2 bases and J by 0 bases, with 15 bases between them. The CDR3 is 17 residues long. CDR3 sequence (DNA): TGTGCCAGAAGCTTAAGAGAGCGGGGCGCTAGCAATCAGCCCCAGCATTTT. Amino acids: CARSLRERGASNQPQHF.

The chain joins TRBV2 to TRBJ1-3; D not resolved. Per the germline V gene, CDR1 is SNHLY and CDR2 is FYNNEI. The V end lost 2 bases, the J end lost 5 bases, and 4 bases lay between the germline ends. The CDR3 is made up of 12 amino acids. CDR3 sequence reads: CASSEQRNTIYF. The CDR3 DNA reads TGTGCCAGCAGTGAACAGCGAAACACCATATATTTT.

The CDR3 region has the DNA TGTGCCAGCAGCCTCCTCAGCGGGAGGCAAGGCTACACCTTC. Translation gives CASSLLSGRQGYTF. This sequence joins TRBV11-2 and TRBJ1-2; D is undetermined. V was pared by 5 bases and J by 8 bases, with 18 bases between. Germline loops: CDR1 SGHAT, CDR2 FQNNGV. There are 14 residues in the CDR3.

The chain uses TRBV7-3 and TRBJ2-3; D possibly matches TRBD1 or TRBD2 (6 bases each). This CDR3 comprises 14 residues. Trimming cost V 4 bases and J 6 bases, with 14 bases left between them. The germline V gene encodes CDR1 SGHTA and CDR2 FQGTGA. CDR3 sequence reads: CASSSGGGGDTQYF. CDR3 DNA sequence: TGTGCCAGCAGCTCCGGAGGGGGTGGGGATACGCAGTATTTT.

The V and J genes are TRBV5-4 and TRBJ1-1; 8 nucleotides line up with TRBD1. CDR3 length: 15 amino acids. The germline V gene has CDR1 SGHNT and CDR2 YYREEE (reference sequence). Losses at the gene ends were 3 bases for V and 3 bases for J; bases not matched to a gene: 7. The CDR3 sequence: CASSSPGGSDTEAFF. The CDR3, as DNA: TGTGCCAGCAGCTCGCCAGGGGGCTCTGACACTGAAGCTTTCTTT.

This clone showed up just a few times. This sequence joins TRBV5-1 and TRBJ2-1; 13 nucleotides align to TRBD2. There are 16 residues in the CDR3. Germline CDR1 SGHRS, CDR2 YFSETQ. J was trimmed by 9 bases and V by 6 bases; bases with no gene match: 12. Here the CDR3 DNA reads TGCGCCAGCACCTGGACTAGCGGGAGCGTGAGCAGTGAGCAGTTCTTC. This encodes CASTWTSGSVSSEQFF.